This T cell receptor beta chain comes out of a study of PD-L1 blockade in urothelial cancer. The CDR3 loop spans 17 amino acids. Germline values: CDR1 SEHNR, CDR2 FQNEAQ (reference sequence). V lost 2 bases, J lost 0 bases, and 4 bases stayed unmatched. Sequencing used immunoSEQ multiplex PCR; TCRdb keeps in-frame clones, though not all of them. The data show approximately 37,000 clones, around 83% seen once. V is TRBV7-9 and J is TRBJ2-2, with 9 bases fitting TRBD1. The source was PBMCs, collected around atezolizumab (anti-PD-L1) treatment. The receptor was derived from a man between 60 and 75 years old with urothelial cancer. The CDR3 loop is CASSLWDRASNTGELFF. CDR3 coding DNA: TGTGCCAGCAGCTTATGGGACAGGGCCTCGAACACCGGGGAGCTGTTTTTT.